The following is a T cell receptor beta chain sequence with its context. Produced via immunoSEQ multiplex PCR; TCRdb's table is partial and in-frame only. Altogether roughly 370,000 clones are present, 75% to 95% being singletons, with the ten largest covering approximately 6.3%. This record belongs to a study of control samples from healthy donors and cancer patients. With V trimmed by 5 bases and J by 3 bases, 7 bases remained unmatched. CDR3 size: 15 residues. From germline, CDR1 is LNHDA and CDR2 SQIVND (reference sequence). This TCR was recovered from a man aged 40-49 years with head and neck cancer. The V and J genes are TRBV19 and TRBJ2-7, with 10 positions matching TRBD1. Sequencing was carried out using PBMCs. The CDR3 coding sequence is TGTGCCAGTAGTGCGACAGGGGGCTGGGTCTACGAGCAGTACTTC. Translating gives CASSATGGWVYEQYF. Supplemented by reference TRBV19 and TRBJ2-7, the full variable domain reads DGGITQSPKYLFRKEGQNVTLSCEQNLNHDAMYWYRQDPGQGLRLIYYSQIVNDFQKGDIAEGYSVSREKKESFPLTVTSAQKNPTAFYLCASSATGGWVYEQYFGPGTRLTVT.